The TCR beta chain under discussion was sequenced for a study of CD8 T cells in Susac syndrome. General study points: The study admitted that it had a relatively small number of individuals in its TCR sequencing and HLA analysis.

CDR1 is DFQATT and CDR2 is SNEGSKA in the germline V gene (reference sequence). Trimming cost V 0 bases and J 2 bases; bases outside gene matches: 9. The CDR3 contains 16 residues. Regarding this clonotype: Antigen specificity is unknown.

A quantity of roughly 0.5 to 1 ug RNA underwent reverse transcription using random hexamers. The authors amplified TCR beta CDR3 across 54 Vbeta and 13 Jbeta using immunoSEQ multiplex PCR. One entry per CDR3 protein, called by TCRdb with MiXCR from the immunoSEQ multiplex PCR reads. The sample lists roughly 150,000 distinct CDR3 sequences, approximately 94% occurring once. TCR beta sequences were obtained from blood CD8+ and CD4+ T cells. The multiple sclerosis control cohort comprised treatment-naive individuals presenting with stable or active relapsing-remitting disease. The chain is built from TRBV20-1 and TRBJ1-1; TRBD1 matches at 7 bases. Sequences were obtained from CD4+ T cells from PBMCs. The TCR was taken from a human donor with multiple sclerosis. Here the CDR3 reads CSARDLRGPPNTEAFF. CDR3 nucleotides: TGCAGTGCTAGAGATTTAAGGGGGCCTCCAAACACTGAAGCTTTCTTT.